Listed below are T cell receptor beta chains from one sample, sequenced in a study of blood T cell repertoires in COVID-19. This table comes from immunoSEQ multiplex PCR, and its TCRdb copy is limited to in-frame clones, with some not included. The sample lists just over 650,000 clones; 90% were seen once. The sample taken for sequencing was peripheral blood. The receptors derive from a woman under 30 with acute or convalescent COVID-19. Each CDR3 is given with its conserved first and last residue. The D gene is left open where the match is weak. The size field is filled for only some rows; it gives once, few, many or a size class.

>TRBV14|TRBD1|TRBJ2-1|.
CASSQRTGRSNEQFF
TGTGCCAGCAGCCAAAGGACAGGGCGATCCAATGAGCAGTTCTTC
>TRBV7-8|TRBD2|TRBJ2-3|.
CASSPKRGGLLSTDTQYF
TGTGCCAGCAGCCCAAAGCGGGGGGGACTTCTCAGCACAGATACGCAGTATTTT
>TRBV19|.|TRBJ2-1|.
CASSPGLTVNEQFF
TGTGCCAGTAGCCCGGGACTCACAGTAAATGAGCAGTTCTTC
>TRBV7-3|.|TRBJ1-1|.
CASSLQGGTEAFF
TGTGCCAGCAGCTTACAGGGAGGGACTGAAGCTTTCTTT
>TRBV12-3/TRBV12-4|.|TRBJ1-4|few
CASSRQDPEKLFF
TGTGCCAGCAGCCGACAGGACCCTGAAAAACTGTTTTTT
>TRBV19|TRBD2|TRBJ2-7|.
CASSRGDSSYEQYF
TGTGCCAGTAGTCGGGGGGACTCGAGCTACGAGCAGTACTTC
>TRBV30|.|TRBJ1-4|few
CAWSDDRALGEKLFF
TGTGCCTGGAGCGACGACCGGGCACTAGGCGAAAAACTGTTTTTT
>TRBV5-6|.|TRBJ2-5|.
CASSRTAQETQYF
TGTGCCAGCAGCCGGACTGCCCAAGAGACCCAGTACTTC
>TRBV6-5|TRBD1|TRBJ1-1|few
CASLGGGTEAFF
TGTGCCAGCCTAGGGGGCGGGACTGAAGCTTTCTTT
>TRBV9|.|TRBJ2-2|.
CASSASQVTGELFF
TGTGCCAGCAGCGCTTCCCAGGTCACCGGGGAGCTGTTTTTT
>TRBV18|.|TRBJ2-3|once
CASADITDTQYF
TGTGCCAGCGCGGACATCACAGATACGCAGTATTTT
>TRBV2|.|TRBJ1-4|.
CASRRGREVGEKLFF
TGTGCCAGCAGGAGGGGAAGGGAGGTAGGGGAAAAACTGTTTTTT
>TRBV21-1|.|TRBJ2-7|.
CASSNLGTGGRGSYEQYF
TGTGCCAGCAGCAATCTTGGGACAGGGGGCCGGGGGTCCTACGAGCAGTACTTC
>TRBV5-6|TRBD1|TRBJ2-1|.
CASSQGQGGVDEQFF
TGTGCCAGCAGCCAAGGACAGGGGGGAGTCGATGAGCAGTTCTTC
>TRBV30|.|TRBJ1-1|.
CAWDVQLNTEAFF
TGTGCCTGGGACGTACAGCTGAACACTGAAGCTTTCTTT
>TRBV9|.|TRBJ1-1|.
CASNNYPIMNTEAFF
TGTGCCAGCAACAACTATCCGATCATGAACACTGAAGCTTTCTTT
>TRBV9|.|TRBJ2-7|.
CASSVFQNYEQYF
TGTGCCAGCAGCGTATTCCAAAACTACGAGCAGTACTTC
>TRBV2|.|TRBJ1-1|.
CASSEGRNTEAFF
TGTGCCAGCAGTGAGGGGAGGAACACTGAAGCTTTCTTT
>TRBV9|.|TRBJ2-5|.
CASSVRGEGTQYF
TGTGCCAGCAGCGTACGTGGCGAGGGGACCCAGTACTTC
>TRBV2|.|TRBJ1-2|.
CASCRGFDGYTF
TGTGCCAGCTGCCGGGGATTTGATGGCTACACCTTC
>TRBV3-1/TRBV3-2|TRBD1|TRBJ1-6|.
CASRPGQGRSPLHF
TGTGCCAGCAGGCCGGGACAGGGACGATCACCCCTCCACTTT
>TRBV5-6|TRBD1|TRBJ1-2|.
CASSHTPGTAYGYTF
TGTGCCAGCAGCCACACCCCCGGGACAGCCTATGGCTACACCTTC
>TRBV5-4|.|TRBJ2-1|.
CASSKGDEQFF
TGTGCCAGCAGTAAGGGGGATGAGCAGTTCTTC
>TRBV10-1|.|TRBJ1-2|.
CASSECGRKIYGYTF
TGCGCCAGCAGTGAGTGCGGCCGGAAGATCTATGGCTACACCTTC
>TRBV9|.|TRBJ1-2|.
CASQAGTNGYTF
TGTGCCAGCCAAGCAGGGACAAATGGCTACACCTTC
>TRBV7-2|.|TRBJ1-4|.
CASSRQAGSNEKLFF
TGTGCCAGCAGCCGCCAGGCAGGATCTAATGAAAAACTGTTTTTT
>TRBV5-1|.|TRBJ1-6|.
CASSLEGLGAYNSPLHF
TGCGCCAGCAGCTTGGAGGGGCTCGGCGCCTATAATTCACCCCTCCACTTT
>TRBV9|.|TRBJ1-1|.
CASSPRGVQNTEAFF
TGTGCCAGCAGCCCCCGGGGGGTACAGAACACTGAAGCTTTCTTT
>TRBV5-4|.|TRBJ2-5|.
CASSLGTAQETQYF
TGTGCCAGCAGCTTAGGTACAGCACAAGAGACCCAGTACTTC
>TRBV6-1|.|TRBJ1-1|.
CASSETPARAFF
TGTGCCAGCAGTGAGACCCCAGCGCGAGCTTTCTTT
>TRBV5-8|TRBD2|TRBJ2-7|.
CASSRIAGGDYEQYF
TGTGCCAGCAGCCGAATAGCGGGGGGAGACTACGAGCAGTACTTC
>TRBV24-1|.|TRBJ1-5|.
CATGGNNQPQHF
TGTGCCACCGGCGGGAACAATCAGCCCCAGCATTTT
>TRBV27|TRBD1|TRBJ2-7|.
CASSSPGQGAYEQYF
TGTGCCAGCAGTTCCCCGGGACAGGGGGCTTACGAGCAGTACTTC
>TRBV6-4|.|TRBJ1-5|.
CASSDSAGNQPQHF
TGTGCCAGCAGTGACTCGGCAGGCAATCAGCCCCAGCATTTT
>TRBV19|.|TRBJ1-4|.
CASSGEKLFF
TGTGCCAGCAGCGGTGAAAAACTGTTTTTT
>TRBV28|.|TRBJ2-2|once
CAVSLAVENTGELFF
TGTGCCGTGAGCCTCGCGGTCGAGAACACCGGGGAGCTGTTTTTT
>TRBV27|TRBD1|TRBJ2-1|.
CASSLPTGTGVYNEQFF
TGTGCCAGCAGTTTACCAACCGGGACAGGGGTCTACAATGAGCAGTTCTTC
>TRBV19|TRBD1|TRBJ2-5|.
CASSIDQTGGEETQYF
TGTGCCAGTAGTATAGATCAGACAGGGGGCGAGGAGACCCAGTACTTC
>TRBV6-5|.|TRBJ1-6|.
CASSYLPSSYNSPLHF
TGTGCCAGCAGTTACTTGCCGAGCTCCTATAATTCACCCCTCCACTTT
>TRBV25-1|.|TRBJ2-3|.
CAREKTGGKGTDTQYF
TGTGCCAGAGAAAAAACAGGCGGGAAGGGCACAGATACGCAGTATTTT
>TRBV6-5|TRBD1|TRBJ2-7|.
CASLGQNYEQYF
TGTGCCAGCCTGGGACAGAACTACGAGCAGTACTTC
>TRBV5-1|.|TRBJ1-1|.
CASSFSWNTEAFF
TGCGCCAGCAGCTTCTCCTGGAACACTGAAGCTTTCTTT
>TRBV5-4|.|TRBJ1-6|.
CASSPPPEGGNSPLHF
TGTGCCAGCAGCCCTCCCCCTGAGGGTGGGAATTCACCCCTCCACTTT
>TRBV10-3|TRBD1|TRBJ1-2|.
CAISGDSLYGYTF
TGTGCCATCAGCGGGGACAGCCTCTATGGCTACACCTTC
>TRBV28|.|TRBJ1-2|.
CASSSILGGYTF
TGTGCCAGCAGTTCCATACTAGGGGGCTACACCTTC
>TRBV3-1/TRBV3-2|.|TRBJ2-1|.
CASSRQGTALYNEQFF
TGTGCCAGCAGCCGACAAGGGACTGCCCTCTACAATGAGCAGTTCTTC
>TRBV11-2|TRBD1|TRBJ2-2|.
CASRLGQLNTGELFF
TGTGCCAGCAGACTGGGACAGTTAAACACCGGGGAGCTGTTTTTT
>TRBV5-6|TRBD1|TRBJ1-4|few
CASSLDRGEEKLFF
TGTGCCAGCAGCCTTGACAGGGGAGAGGAAAAACTGTTTTTT
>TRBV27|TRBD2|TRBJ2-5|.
CASSFAGGVQETQYF
TGTGCCAGCAGTTTCGCGGGGGGGGTACAAGAGACCCAGTACTTC
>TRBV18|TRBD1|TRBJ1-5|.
CASKDRVGQPQHF
TGTGCCAGCAAGGACAGGGTAGGACAGCCCCAGCATTTT
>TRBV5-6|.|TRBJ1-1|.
CASSLQGDTEAFF
TGTGCCAGCAGCTTACAGGGAGATACTGAAGCTTTCTTT
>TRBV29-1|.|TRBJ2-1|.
CSVASGYNEQFF
TGCAGCGTTGCAAGCGGCTACAATGAGCAGTTCTTC
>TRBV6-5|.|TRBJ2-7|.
CASSSWTPFYEQYF
TGTGCCAGCAGTTCTTGGACACCGTTCTACGAGCAGTACTTC
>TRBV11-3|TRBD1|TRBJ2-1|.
CASSLGRDRSSYNEQFF
TGTGCCAGCAGCTTAGGGAGGGACAGGAGCTCCTACAATGAGCAGTTCTTC
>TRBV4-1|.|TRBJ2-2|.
CASSLGVGGVGELFF
TGCGCCAGCAGCCTCGGGGTAGGGGGAGTCGGGGAGCTGTTTTTT
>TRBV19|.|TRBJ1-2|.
CASTRGAYGYTF
TGTGCCAGTACTAGGGGTGCTTATGGCTACACCTTC